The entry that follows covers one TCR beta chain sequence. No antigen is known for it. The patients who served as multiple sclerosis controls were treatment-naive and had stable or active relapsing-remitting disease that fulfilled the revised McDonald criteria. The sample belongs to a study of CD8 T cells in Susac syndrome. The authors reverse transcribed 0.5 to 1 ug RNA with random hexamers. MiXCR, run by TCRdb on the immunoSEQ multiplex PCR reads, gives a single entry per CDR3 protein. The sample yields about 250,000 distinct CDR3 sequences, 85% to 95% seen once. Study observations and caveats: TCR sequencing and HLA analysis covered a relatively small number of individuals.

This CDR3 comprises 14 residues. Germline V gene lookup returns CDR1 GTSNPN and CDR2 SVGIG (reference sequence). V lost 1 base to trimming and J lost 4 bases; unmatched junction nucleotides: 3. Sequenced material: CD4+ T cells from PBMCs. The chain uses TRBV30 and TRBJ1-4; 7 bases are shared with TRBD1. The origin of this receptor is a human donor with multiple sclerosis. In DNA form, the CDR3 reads TGTGCCTGGAGTGCGACAGGGTTTAATGAAAAACTGTTTTTT. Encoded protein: CAWSATGFNEKLFF.